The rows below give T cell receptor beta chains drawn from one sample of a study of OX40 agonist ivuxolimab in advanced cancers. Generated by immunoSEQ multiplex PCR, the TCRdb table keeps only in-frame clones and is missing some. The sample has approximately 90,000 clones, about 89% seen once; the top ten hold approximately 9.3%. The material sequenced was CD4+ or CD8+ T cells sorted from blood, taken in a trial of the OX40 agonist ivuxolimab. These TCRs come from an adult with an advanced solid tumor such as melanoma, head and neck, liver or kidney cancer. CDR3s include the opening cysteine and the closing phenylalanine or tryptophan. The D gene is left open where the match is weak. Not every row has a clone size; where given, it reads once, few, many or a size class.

DNA: TGTGCCATCAGTGAGTCGACTACCGTTACGCAGTATTTT
CDR3: CAISESTTVTQYF
V: TRBV10-3
D: -
length: 13
J: TRBJ2-3
size: -

DNA: TGTGCTAGCAGCTTTTCGGGGGAAGAGACCCAGTACTTC
CDR3: CASSFSGEETQYF
V: TRBV7-7
D: -
length: 13
J: TRBJ2-5
size: once

DNA: TGTGCCAGCAGCTTAGACGGGTTGGAAGCTTTCTTT
CDR3: CASSLDGLEAFF
V: TRBV7-8
D: -
length: 12
J: TRBJ1-1
size: -

DNA: TGTGCCTGGAGCGAGGGACAGGGATATCAGCCCCAGCATTTT
CDR3: CAWSEGQGYQPQHF
V: TRBV30
D: TRBD1
length: 14
J: TRBJ1-5
size: -

DNA: TGTGCCAGCAGGGTCGGACAGACCTATGGCTACACCTTC
CDR3: CASRVGQTYGYTF
V: TRBV28
D: -
length: 13
J: TRBJ1-2
size: -

DNA: TGTGCCAGCAGCGAGGACAGGGGCGCAGATACGCAGTATTTT
CDR3: CASSEDRGADTQYF
V: TRBV13
D: TRBD1
length: 14
J: TRBJ2-3
size: -

DNA: TGTGCCAGCAGACCGACTAGCGGACTAGATACGCAGTATTTT
CDR3: CASRPTSGLDTQYF
V: TRBV6-1
D: TRBD2
length: 14
J: TRBJ2-3
size: -

DNA: TGTGCCAGTAGTCCCGGGGGCGAGGAGACCCAGTACTTC
CDR3: CASSPGGEETQYF
V: TRBV19
D: -
length: 13
J: TRBJ2-5
size: -

DNA: TGCGCCAGCAGCCAAGATCGGCTAGCGGGAGGGCCTGGCACCGGGGAGCTGTTTTTT
CDR3: CASSQDRLAGGPGTGELFF
V: TRBV4-1
D: TRBD2
length: 19
J: TRBJ2-2
size: once

DNA: TGCGCCAGCAGCACCACCTCGGGACTAGCGGGAACGCCGGGGGGACAAGAGACCCAGTACTTC
CDR3: CASSTTSGLAGTPGGQETQYF
V: TRBV4-1
D: TRBD2
length: 21
J: TRBJ2-5
size: few

DNA: TGTGCCAGCAGTCCAACATCGGGGGCAGACTACAATGAGCAGTTCTTC
CDR3: CASSPTSGADYNEQFF
V: TRBV7-3
D: -
length: 16
J: TRBJ2-1
size: -

DNA: TGTGCCAGCAGTGAAGGGGGTCGGGTGGGGAACACTGAAGCTTTCTTT
CDR3: CASSEGGRVGNTEAFF
V: TRBV25-1
D: -
length: 16
J: TRBJ1-1
size: -

DNA: TGTGCCAGCAGCGAGGATTTCTACGAGCAGTACTTC
CDR3: CASSEDFYEQYF
V: TRBV5-6
D: -
length: 12
J: TRBJ2-7
size: -

DNA: TGCGCCAGCAGCTTGCCCAGCGGGAGGGCCCGAGAGCAGTTCTTC
CDR3: CASSLPSGRAREQFF
V: TRBV5-1
D: TRBD2
length: 15
J: TRBJ2-1
size: -